One sample yielded the 9 T cell receptor beta chains listed below, sequenced in a study of CXCR3-negative and CXCR3-positive naive CD8 T cells. The study's findings and limits: For CXCR3-positive naive cells, TRB CDR3s were more hydrophobic than those of CXCR3-negative naive cells.

The authors made the TRB cDNA libraries by 5' RACE using UMI labels. With the 5' RACE reads reprocessed, TCRdb shows one record per CDR3 protein and no DNA. Recorded here are 100,000 or so distinct CDR3 sequences; the top ten clones represent 0.36%. No cognate antigen is known for these TCRs. The material sequenced was naive CXCR3+ CD8+ T cells from blood. Subset denoted: CD45RO-CCR7+CD27+CD95- naive CD8+ T cells expressing CXCR3 (TNR3+). All receptors come from a human donor in good health. Some clones in this sample may be carry-over from other donors' samples.

The chain links TRBV28 to TRBJ1-1; the TRBD1 assignment by TCRdb is unverifiable without DNA. In germline, CDR1 is MDHEN, CDR2 SYDVKM. The CDR3 totals 16 residues. The CDR3: CASSFGTASMNTEAFF.

The genes are TRBV13 and TRBJ1-2; without DNA, the TCRdb call of TRBD1 cannot be checked. The CDR3 extends over 15 amino acids. The V gene's germline CDR1 is PRHDT and CDR2 FYEKMQ (reference sequence). Here the CDR3 reads CASSLARGYNYGYTF.

V is TRBV6-6 and J is TRBJ1-1; TCRdb lists TRBD1, though no DNA is available to test this call. There are 15 residues in the CDR3. CDR1 and CDR2 from the germline V gene are MNHNY and SVGAGI (reference sequence). CDR3 loop: CASALNRAVNTEAFF.

The chain carries TRBV10-3 and TRBJ1-1; checking the TCRdb D call of TRBD1 is not possible without DNA. This CDR3 contains 15 residues. Germline CDR1 ENHRY, CDR2 SYGVKD. CDR3 loop: CAISERTGVRTEAFF.

The J gene is TRBJ2-7, the V gene TRBV29-1. The length of the CDR3 is 11 residues. Germline V gene sequence: CDR1 SQVTM, CDR2 ANQGSEA. This chain's CDR3 is CSVADGNEQYF.

This chain connects TRBV7-6 to TRBJ2-1; TCRdb's assignment of TRBD2 cannot be checked, as there is no DNA. The CDR3 extends over 16 amino acids. Germline CDR1 and CDR2: SGHVS and FNYEAQ. The CDR3 spells CASSESAGETYNEQFF.

J is TRBJ2-4 and V is TRBV4-1; as DNA is missing, the TRBD1 call by TCRdb cannot be tested. Germline-derived CDR1 and CDR2 are MGHRA and YSYEKL. The CDR3 totals 16 residues. CDR3 residues: CASSQAGGLTKNIQYF.

J is TRBJ2-5 and V is TRBV29-1; the D call of TRBD2 rests on TCRdb alone, since no DNA is present to check it. Germline V gene lookup returns CDR1 SQVTM and CDR2 ANQGSEA. The CDR3 consists of 13 residues. The CDR3: CSDLAGAQETQYF.

The chain joins TRBV19 to TRBJ2-1; no DNA is available, so the TRBD1 call from TCRdb remains unchecked. This CDR3 has 13 amino acids. Germline V lookup: CDR1 LNHDA, CDR2 SQIVND (reference sequence). The CDR3 loop is CASSFLGDNEQFF.